The 20 T cell receptor beta chains presented below share a single source sample, sequenced in a study of T cell responses to AZD1222 COVID-19 vaccine. Produced via immunoSEQ multiplex PCR; TCRdb's table is partial and in-frame only. The sample yields 130,000 or so clones, approximately 90% seen once. The sequencing here drew on peripheral blood, taken 28 days after the second dose of the MenACWY control vaccine. Receptors originate from an adult who received the MenACWY meningococcal vaccine as a control.

The rearrangement joins TRBV7-9 to TRBJ2-7; 8 bases are shared with TRBD2. CDR1 and CDR2 from the germline V gene are SEHNR and FQNEAQ (reference sequence). J was trimmed by 1 base and V by 3 bases; bases with no gene match: 8. The CDR3 totals 16 residues. The CDR3: CASSFTGGGTSYEQYV. The CDR3, as DNA: TGTGCCAGCAGCTTTACTGGCGGGGGGACGTCCTACGAGCAGTACGTC.

The chain is built from TRBV3-1 (or the pseudogene TRBV3-2) and TRBJ2-5; 10 bases agree with TRBD2. V shed 0 bases, J shed 4 bases, and the junction held 17 bases outside the gene matches. CDR1 and CDR2 (germline): LGHDT, YNNKEL (reference sequence). CDR3 length: 20 amino acids. CDR3 in amino acids: CASSQDASVPAGGPGETQYF. The CDR3 nucleotides are TGTGCCAGCAGCCAAGACGCGAGTGTCCCAGCGGGGGGGCCGGGAGAGACCCAGTACTTC.

The chain couples TRBV5-1 to TRBJ2-7, with D maybe TRBD2 (6 bases). This CDR3 is built from 14 residues. V was pared by 4 bases and J by 3 bases, with 14 bases between. Germline lookup yields CDR1 SGHRS and CDR2 YFSETQ. Here the CDR3 DNA reads TGCGCCAGCAGCGCCGGGACTCTTGGCTACGAGCAGTACTTC. It translates to CASSAGTLGYEQYF.

The rearrangement joins TRBV28 to TRBJ2-7; 10 nucleotides align to TRBD1. Trimming cost V 8 bases and J 2 bases; bases outside gene matches: 6. Germline values: CDR1 MDHEN, CDR2 SYDVKM. The CDR3 extends over 14 amino acids. The CDR3 is CASQRDRGPYEQYF. CDR3 bases: TGTGCCAGCCAACGGGACAGGGGTCCCTACGAGCAGTACTTC.

This chain joins TRBV4-1 and TRBJ2-1; 11 bases are a match to TRBD2. V shed 2 bases, J shed 7 bases, and the junction held 7 bases outside the gene matches. The germline gives CDR1 MGHRA, CDR2 YSYEKL. This CDR3 region has 16 residues. CDR3 bases: TGCGCCAGCAGCCAACCCAGACTAGCGGGGCTGAATGAGCAGTTCTTC. Translating it yields CASSQPRLAGLNEQFF.

The chain links TRBV27 to TRBJ1-4; D unresolved. Germline V CDR1 and CDR2: MNHEY, SMNVEV (reference sequence). The CDR3 length is 14 residues. Deletions cut 0 bases from V and 5 bases from J, with 7 bases between. The CDR3: CASSLSVKNEKLFF. The CDR3 DNA reads as TGTGCCAGCAGTTTATCGGTCAAGAATGAAAAACTGTTTTTT.

The V gene is TRBV5-1, the J gene TRBJ1-3; TRBD1 matches 10 bases. The CDR3 runs to 15 residues. CDR1 is SGHRS and CDR2 is YFSETQ in the germline V gene. With V trimmed by 4 bases and J by 3 bases, 4 bases remained unmatched. The CDR3 nucleotides read TGCGCCAGCAGCCGCGGGACAGGGGTTGGAAACACCATATATTTT. Amino acids: CASSRGTGVGNTIYF.

The V and J genes are TRBV5-4 and TRBJ2-7, with D maybe TRBD2 (5 bases). V dropped 0 bases and J dropped 4 bases, with 8 bases sitting between them. The CDR3 length is 13 residues. Germline V gives CDR1 SGHNT, CDR2 YYREEE (reference sequence). The CDR3 nucleotides are TGTGCCAGCAGCTTGGGTGGCGGGTACGAGCAGTACGTC. This encodes CASSLGGGYEQYV.

This chain joins TRBV4-1 and TRBJ2-3; D is perhaps TRBD1 or TRBD2 (5 bases each). CDR3 size: 16 residues. V dropped 2 bases and J dropped 6 bases, with 18 bases sitting between them. CDR1 is MGHRA, CDR2 YSYEKL, per germline. CDR3 nucleotide sequence: TGCGCCAGCAGCCAAACGGTGGGACCCCCCTTGGATACGCAGTATTTT. Translated, it gives CASSQTVGPPLDTQYF.

The genes are TRBV9 and TRBJ1-5, with TRBD1 identical over 7 bases. This CDR3 has 14 residues. Trimming removed 2 bases from V and 3 bases from J; junction bases left unmatched: 2. CDR1 is SGDLS and CDR2 is YYNGEE in the germline V gene. For the CDR3, the DNA is TGTGCCAGCAGCGTCGGACAGGCCAATCAGCCCCAGCATTTT. This gives the protein CASSVGQANQPQHF.

The chain has TRBV15 and TRBJ2-7; 10 nucleotides agree with TRBD1. V gave up 1 base and J gave up 0 bases; unmatched junction bases: 15. The CDR3 extends over 20 amino acids. The germline V gene encodes CDR1 LNHNV and CDR2 YYDKDF (reference sequence). The CDR3 nucleotides read TGTGCCACCAGCAGAGGCCCAACCCGGGACAGGGGCCGAAGCTCCTACGAGCAGTACGTC. Protein sequence: CATSRGPTRDRGRSSYEQYV.

This CDR3 reads CASSSGDPLYNEQFF. The CDR3 nucleotides read TGTGCCAGCAGTTCTGGCGACCCCCTATACAATGAGCAGTTCTTC. The chain carries TRBV27 and TRBJ2-1, with unresolved D. From germline, CDR1 is MNHEY and CDR2 SMNVEV (reference sequence). Trimming took 4 bases from V and 4 from J, leaving 14 bases between them. The CDR3 consists of 15 residues.

CDR3 residues: CASSPQTLEAFF. The CDR3 DNA reads TGTGCCAGCAGCCCCCAGACCCTTGAAGCTTTCTTT. This chain links TRBV14 with TRBJ1-1; no reliable D call. Germline CDR1 is SGHDN and CDR2 is FVKESK. V was shortened by 4 bases and J by 7 bases, with 10 bases between the two germline ends. The CDR3 consists of 12 residues.

This chain joins TRBV11-2 and TRBJ2-5; D gene uncertain. The germline V gene has CDR1 SGHAT and CDR2 FQNNGV. The germline V and J ends were trimmed by 1 base and 7 bases, with 13 bases remaining between them. The CDR3 loop spans 14 amino acids. The CDR3 bases are TGTGCCAGCAGCTTAGCCGACCTGTCTAGGACCCAGTACTTC. This encodes CASSLADLSRTQYF.

The chain is built from TRBV4-2 and TRBJ2-5, with TRBD1 as a possible D gene (6 bases). The CDR3 consists of 15 residues. Germline CDR1 is LGHNA and CDR2 is YNFKEQ. The V gene lost 2 bases and the J gene lost 9 bases, with 19 bases spanning the gap. The CDR3: CASSQSSTGGSAQYF. CDR3 DNA: TGTGCCAGCAGCCAATCATCGACAGGCGGGTCGGCCCAGTACTTC.

The chain carries TRBV28 and TRBJ1-2; 8 nucleotides line up with TRBD1. With 5 bases clipped from V and 8 bases from J, the junction kept 4 bases outside the gene matches. CDR3 length: 12 residues. The germline V gene has CDR1 MDHEN and CDR2 SYDVKM. The CDR3 region has the DNA TGTGCCAGCAGTCGACAGGGGATAGGCTACACCTTC. As protein: CASSRQGIGYTF.

V and J are TRBV11-2 and TRBJ2-3; TRBD2 matches 11 bases. Germline CDR1 SGHAT, CDR2 FQNNGV. With V trimmed by 6 bases and J by 4 bases, 9 bases remained unmatched. This CDR3 contains 16 residues. The DNA for the CDR3 is TGTGCCAGCAGGCAAACTAGCGGGAGTCTGCCAGATACGCAGTATTTT. Protein: CASRQTSGSLPDTQYF. The full variable domain, in which reference TRBV11-2 and TRBJ2-3 provide the parts outside the CDR3, is EAGVAQSPRYKIIEKRQSVAFWCNPISGHATLYWYQQILGQGPKLLIQFQNNGVVDDSQLPKDRFSAERLKGVDSTLKIQPAKLEDSAVYLCASRQTSGSLPDTQYFGPGTRLTVL.

This chain links TRBV28 with TRBJ2-2, with TRBD1 matching over 9 bases. CDR1 is MDHEN, CDR2 SYDVKM, per germline. V was pared by 5 bases and J by 1 base, with 2 bases of the junction left unmatched. The CDR3 runs to 15 residues. DNA of the CDR3: TGTGCCAGCAGTGGGACAGGGAGGAACACCGGGGAGCTGTTTTTT. Translation gives CASSGTGRNTGELFF.

V is TRBV6-2 or TRBV6-3 and J is TRBJ2-2; no clear D gene. Trimming took off 0 bases at V and 4 bases at J, with 15 bases between the two ends. The V gene's germline CDR1 is MNHEY and CDR2 SVGEGT. The CDR3 runs to 17 residues. Here the CDR3 reads CASSYSIQRLGTGELFF. In DNA, the CDR3 is TGTGCCAGCAGTTACTCGATACAGAGGCTGGGCACCGGGGAGCTGTTTTTT.

This sequence joins TRBV7-9 and TRBJ1-3, with D uncertain. The CDR3 is 15 residues long. Germline V gives CDR1 SEHNR, CDR2 FQNEAQ (reference sequence). Trimming stripped 4 bases from V and 0 bases from J, with 10 bases between. In nucleotides, the CDR3 is TGTGCCAGCAGCTCAAGTATAAGCTCTGGAAACACCATATATTTT. Protein sequence: CASSSSISSGNTIYF.